This TCR beta chain was captured in a study of human T cells and chemical hapten exposure. Study-level information: The cohort included alopecia areata under or over 50% scalp, totalis and universalis.

Described time point: patch test 2, 6 weeks after DPC sensitization. The treatment was: therapeutic diphenylcyclopropenone sensitization with weekly scalp DPC. This CDR3 has 11 amino acids. V was cut by 1 base and J by 8 bases, with 5 bases left in between. The germline V gene encodes CDR1 LGHDT and CDR2 YNNKEL (reference sequence). It was the library that attached unique molecular identifiers to individual cDNA molecules. Using its own MiXCR run on the RACE reads, TCRdb lists one record per CDR3 protein. This sample yields some 88,000 distinct CDR3 sequences, of which roughly 11% are seen a single time; around 2.2% belongs to the top ten.

The clonotype comes from a man in his forties with alopecia areata. Some clones in this sample may be carry-over from other donors' samples. This material consisted of whole blood, taken in connection with sensitization to the hapten diphenylcyclopropenone (DPC). This sequence joins TRBV3-1 and TRBJ1-2; the D is unclear. CDR3 in amino acids: CASSQAGGYTF. As DNA, the CDR3 is TGTGCCAGCAGCCAAGCGGGGGGCTACACCTTC. Full variable domain (rest looked up from reference TRBV3-1 and TRBJ1-2): DTAVSQTPKYLVTQMGNDKSIKCEQNLGHDTMYWYKQDSKKFLKIMFSYNNKELIINETVPNRFSPKSPDKAHLNLHINSLELGDSAVYFCASSQAGGYTFGSGTRLTVV.